This T cell receptor beta chain was sequenced for a study of T cells in Graves' hyperthyroidism and ophthalmopathy. Those with hyperthyroidism were 18 to 65 years old, newly diagnosed, and ill for under 2 months. V shed 3 bases, J shed 5 bases, and the junction held 5 bases outside the gene matches. This CDR3 is 14 amino acids long. The germline V gene encodes CDR1 SGHVS and CDR2 FQNEAQ. Study results and caveats: Ophthalmopathy stood apart from stable hyperthyroidism in a 13 V-J model.

Amplified regions were TCR beta CDR3 sequences from RNA transcripts. The HTBI primer set drove a first-round RT-PCR of the TCR CDR3. Using its own MiXCR run on the multiplex PCR reads, TCRdb lists one record per CDR3 protein. The sample includes about 740,000 distinct CDR3 sequences, about 14% seen only once; the top ten take around 9.6%. Ten or more counts support this clonotype. Its antigen is currently unknown. This TCR derives from a woman aged 18-29 years with Graves' hyperthyroidism. The chain employs TRBV7-8 and TRBJ2-7; 9 bases agree with TRBD2. The specimen sequenced was blood. The CDR3 sequence: CASSFRLAGHEQYF. The CDR3 DNA sequence: TGTGCCAGCAGCTTTCGTCTAGCGGGACACGAGCAGTACTTC. Based on the CDR3 plus reference TRBV7-8 and TRBJ2-7, the full variable domain is GAGVSQSPRYKVAKRGQDVALRCDPISGHVSLFWYQQALGQGPEFLTYFQNEAQLDKSGLPSDRFFAERPEGSVSTLKIQRTQQEDSAVYLCASSFRLAGHEQYFGPGTRLTVT.